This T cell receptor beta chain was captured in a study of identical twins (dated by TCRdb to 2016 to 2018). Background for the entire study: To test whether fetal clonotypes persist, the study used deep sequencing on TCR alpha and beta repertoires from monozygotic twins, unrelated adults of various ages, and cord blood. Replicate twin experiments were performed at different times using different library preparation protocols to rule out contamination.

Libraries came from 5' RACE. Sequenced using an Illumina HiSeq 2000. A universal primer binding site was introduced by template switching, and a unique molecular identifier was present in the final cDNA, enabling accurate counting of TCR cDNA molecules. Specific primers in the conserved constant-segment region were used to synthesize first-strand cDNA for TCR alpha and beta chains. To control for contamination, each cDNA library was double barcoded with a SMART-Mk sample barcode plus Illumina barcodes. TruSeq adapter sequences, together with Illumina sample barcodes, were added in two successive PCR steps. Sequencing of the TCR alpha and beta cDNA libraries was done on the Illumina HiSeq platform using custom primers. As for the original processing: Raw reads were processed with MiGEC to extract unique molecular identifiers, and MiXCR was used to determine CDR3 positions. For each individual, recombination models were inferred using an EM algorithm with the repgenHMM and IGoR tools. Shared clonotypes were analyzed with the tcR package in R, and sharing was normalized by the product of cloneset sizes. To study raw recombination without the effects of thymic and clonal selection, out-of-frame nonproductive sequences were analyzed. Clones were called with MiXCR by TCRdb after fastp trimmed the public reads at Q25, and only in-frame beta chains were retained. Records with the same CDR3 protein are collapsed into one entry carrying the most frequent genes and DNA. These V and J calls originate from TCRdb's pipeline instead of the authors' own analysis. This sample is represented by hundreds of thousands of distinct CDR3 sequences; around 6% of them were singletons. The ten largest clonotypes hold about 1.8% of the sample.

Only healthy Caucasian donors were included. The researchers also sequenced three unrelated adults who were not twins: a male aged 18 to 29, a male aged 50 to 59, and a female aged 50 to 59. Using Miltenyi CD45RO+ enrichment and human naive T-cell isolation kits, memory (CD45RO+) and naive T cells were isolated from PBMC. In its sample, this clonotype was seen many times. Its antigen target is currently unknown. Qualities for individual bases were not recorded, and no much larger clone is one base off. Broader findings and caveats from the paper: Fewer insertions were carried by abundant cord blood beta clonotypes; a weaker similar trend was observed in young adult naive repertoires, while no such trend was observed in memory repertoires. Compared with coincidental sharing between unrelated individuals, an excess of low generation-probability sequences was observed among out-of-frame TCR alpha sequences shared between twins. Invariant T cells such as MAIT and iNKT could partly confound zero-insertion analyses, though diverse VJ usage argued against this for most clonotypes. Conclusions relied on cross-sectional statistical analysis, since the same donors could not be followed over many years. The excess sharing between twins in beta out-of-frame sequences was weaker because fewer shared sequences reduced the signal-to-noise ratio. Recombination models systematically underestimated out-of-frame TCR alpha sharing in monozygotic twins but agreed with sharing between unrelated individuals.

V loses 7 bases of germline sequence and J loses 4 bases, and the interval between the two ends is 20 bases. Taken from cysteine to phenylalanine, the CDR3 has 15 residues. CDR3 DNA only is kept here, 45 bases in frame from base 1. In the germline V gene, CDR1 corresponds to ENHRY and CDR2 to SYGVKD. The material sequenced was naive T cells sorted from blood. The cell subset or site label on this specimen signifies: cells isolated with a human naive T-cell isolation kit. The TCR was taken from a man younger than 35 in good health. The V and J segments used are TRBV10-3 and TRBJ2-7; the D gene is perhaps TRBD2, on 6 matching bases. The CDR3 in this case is CAITGMVGGPYEQYF. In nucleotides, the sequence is TGTGCCATCACGGGTATGGTCGGAGGGCCTTACGAGCAGTACTTC.